These 26 T cell receptor beta chains originate from one sample sequenced in a study of graft-versus-host responses after intestinal transplantation. Sequenced by immunoSEQ multiplex PCR; TCRdb stores in-frame clones only, minus some. The sample lists about 120,000 clones, over 80% occurring once. No antigen is known for these receptors. Material: unstimulated CD4+ T cells sorted from spleen or lymph node cells, obtained before intestinal transplant. Every receptor here comes from a human donor who received an intestinal transplant.

This clone turned up a few times. Sequence at one end of the junction differs from germline and may be a read error. V and J are TRBV7-3 and TRBJ2-7; 7 bases agree with TRBD2. Germline V gives CDR1 SGHTA, CDR2 FQGTGA. There are 11 residues in the CDR3. The CDR3 loop is CASSLTSGPTF. The CDR3 region has the DNA TGTGCCAGCAGCTTAACTAGCGGGCCCACCTTC.

The chain is built from TRBV30 and TRBJ2-1, with TRBD2 identical over 14 bases. Germline CDR1 GTSNPN, CDR2 SVGIG (reference sequence). CDR3 length: 16 residues. V gave up 1 base and J gave up 5 bases; unmatched junction bases: 4. CDR3 loop: CAWSALGLAGDNEQFF. The CDR3, as DNA: TGTGCCTGGAGTGCACTGGGACTAGCGGGAGACAATGAGCAGTTCTTC.

The count of this clone is one. This chain connects TRBV18 to TRBJ2-7; a possible D gene is TRBD2 (6 bases). Germline-derived CDR1 and CDR2 are KGHSH and LQKENI. V was pared by 4 bases and J by 0 bases, with 19 bases between. This CDR3 is built from 17 residues. This chain's CDR3 is CASSRARSGDFSYEQYF. The CDR3 nucleotides are TGTGCCAGCTCACGAGCACGATCCGGGGACTTCTCCTACGAGCAGTACTTC.

The chain employs TRBV5-1 and TRBJ2-3, with D possibly TRBD2 on 5 matching bases. Germline V lookup: CDR1 SGHRS, CDR2 YFSETQ. This CDR3 has 14 amino acids. Trimming took off 4 bases at V and 0 bases at J, with 9 bases between the two ends. The CDR3 reads CASSGSVSTDTQYF. The CDR3, as DNA: TGCGCCAGCAGCGGGAGTGTAAGCACAGATACGCAGTATTTT.

This chain connects TRBV15 to TRBJ1-3, with D maybe TRBD1 (6 bases). Between the trimmed V and J ends, which lost 5 bases and 8 bases, there was a span of 22 bases. CDR1 and CDR2 from the germline V gene are LNHNV and YYDKDF (reference sequence). This CDR3 has 16 residues. The CDR3 DNA sequence: TGTGCCACCAGCGCCCGAGGGGGGAGGACGTGGGACACCATATATTTT. Its protein is CATSARGGRTWDTIYF.

The gene calls are TRBV6-6 and TRBJ1-4, with D perhaps TRBD1 (5 bases). CDR1 and CDR2 (germline): MNHNY, SVGAGI (reference sequence). Trimming took 0 bases from V and 7 from J, leaving 15 bases between them. There are 16 residues in the CDR3. The CDR3 sequence: CASSYSTRGEGEKLFF. DNA for the CDR3: TGTGCCAGCAGTTACTCCACCCGGGGGGAGGGTGAAAAACTGTTTTTT.

The sample holds one count of this clone. The rearrangement joins TRBV11-2 to TRBJ2-7, with TRBD1 matching 9 bases. Germline V gene lookup returns CDR1 SGHAT and CDR2 FQNNGV. The V segment lost 6 bases and the J segment 2 bases; nucleotides outside the gene matches: 5. This CDR3 comprises 14 residues. The CDR3 DNA sequence: TGTGCCAGCAGTTCCGGGACAGGGCCCTACGAGCAGTACTTC. Translated: CASSSGTGPYEQYF.

The chain couples TRBV11-3 to TRBJ1-1; D is unresolved. The germline gives CDR1 SGHNT, CDR2 YENEEA. The CDR3 extends over 13 amino acids. Trimming cost V 4 bases and J 2 bases, with 8 bases left between them. The CDR3 loop reads CASSSAGNTEAFF. DNA of the CDR3: TGTGCCAGCAGCTCCGCAGGAAACACTGAAGCTTTCTTT.

In this sample, this clone turned up once. The chain has TRBV6-5 and TRBJ2-7; the D gene is possibly TRBD1 (6 bases). Trimming removed 10 bases at V and 2 bases at J, with 18 bases between. This CDR3 contains 14 residues. Germline V lookup: CDR1 MNHEY, CDR2 SVGAGI. The CDR3 bases are TGTGCCACCCGAGCGGACAGCCCCACCTACGAGCAGTACTTC. Encoded protein: CATRADSPTYEQYF.

This chain connects TRBV27 to TRBJ2-7, with 7 bases that match TRBD1. Germline V gene sequence: CDR1 MNHEY, CDR2 SMNVEV (reference sequence). The CDR3 has 16 residues. V was clipped by 1 base and J by 9 bases; unmatched bases: 15. The CDR3 here is CASSLLGQGVLEGQYF. CDR3 sequence (DNA): TGTGCCAGCAGTTTATTGGGTCAGGGGGTTCTTGAGGGGCAGTACTTC.

Concerning this clone itself: The junction and the germline gene differ at one end; a read error may be behind it. The CDR3 loop reads CASSGRGRVSVF. DNA of the CDR3: TGTGCCAGCAGTGGGAGGGGACGGGTATCGGTCTTC. The chain has TRBV6-1 and TRBJ2-1; weak D call: TRBD2 (6 bases). The CDR3 runs 12 residues. Germline CDR1 MNHNS, CDR2 SASEGT.

The chain recombines TRBV7-9 with TRBJ2-7; the match to TRBD2 covers 7 bases. Germline V gives CDR1 SEHNR, CDR2 FQNEAQ (reference sequence). The CDR3 runs to 14 residues. Trimming at V came to 5 bases and at J to 5 bases, leaving 9 bases not matched to a gene. The CDR3 sequence: CASSDRLAVDEQYF. The CDR3 DNA sequence: TGTGCCAGCAGCGACCGACTAGCAGTTGACGAGCAGTACTTC.

This chain joins TRBV19 and TRBJ1-2; D gene unclear. Germline V lookup: CDR1 LNHDA, CDR2 SQIVND (reference sequence). With 4 bases removed from V and 5 bases from J, the gap between germline ends came to 17 bases. The CDR3 is made up of 15 amino acids. This CDR3 reads CASSRGPQPQYGYTF. CDR3 in DNA: TGTGCCAGTAGTAGGGGTCCTCAACCCCAATATGGCTACACCTTC.

The chain recombines TRBV6-5 with TRBJ2-1; 7 bases fit TRBD1. V was clipped by 0 bases and J by 3 bases; unmatched bases: 2. In germline, CDR1 is MNHEY, CDR2 SVGAGI. CDR3 length: 15 amino acids. For the CDR3, the DNA is TGTGCCAGCAGTTACTCGGGACAGAACTACAATGAGCAGTTCTTC. Its translation: CASSYSGQNYNEQFF.

The chain links TRBV6-5 to TRBJ1-1; D call uncertain. Germline loops: CDR1 MNHEY, CDR2 SVGAGI. The CDR3 has 16 residues. V lost 2 bases to trimming and J lost 0 bases, with 13 bases between them. The CDR3 here is CASSYLARGMNTEAFF. In nucleotides, the CDR3 is TGTGCCAGCAGTTACCTCGCTAGAGGTATGAACACTGAAGCTTTCTTT.

V and J are TRBV5-1 and TRBJ2-5, with D perhaps being TRBD1 or TRBD2 (5 bases each). The CDR3 totals 15 residues. Germline-derived CDR1 and CDR2 are SGHRS and YFSETQ. Trimming removed 0 bases at V and 2 bases at J, with 11 bases between. The CDR3 DNA sequence: TGCGCCAGCAGCTTGGGCGCCAGGGAGCAAGAGACCCAGTACTTC. This translates into CASSLGAREQETQYF.

This clone has a single count. The gene calls are TRBV7-3 and TRBJ2-5, with 13 bases identical to TRBD2. CDR1 and CDR2 (germline): SGHTA, FQGTGA. The CDR3 sequence is 16 residues long. The ends lost 5 bases at V and 4 bases at J; junction bases unmatched: 7. The CDR3 nucleotides are TGTGCCAGCAGCCCAGGAGGGACTAGCGGGATAGAGACCCAGTACTTC. Translation: CASSPGGTSGIETQYF. Together with reference TRBV7-3 and TRBJ2-5, the CDR3 gives the full variable domain: GAGVSQTPSNKVTEKGKYVELRCDPISGHTALYWYRQSLGQGPEFLIYFQGTGAADDSGLPNDRFFAVRPEGSVSTLKIQRTERGDSAVYLCASSPGGTSGIETQYFGPGTRLLVL.

The chain carries TRBV6-6 and TRBJ2-7; no reliable D call. The CDR3 contains 12 residues. Germline V gives CDR1 MNHNY, CDR2 SVGAGI (reference sequence). V lost 6 bases to trimming and J lost 3 bases, with 9 bases between them. In DNA, the CDR3 is TGTGCCAGCAGCCCGGTATTCTACGAGCAGTACTTC. Encoded protein: CASSPVFYEQYF.

CDR3 sequence reads: CASSISLISYEQYF. The CDR3 nucleotides are TGTGCCAGTAGTATCTCGCTGATCTCCTACGAGCAGTACTTC. The chain recombines TRBV19 with TRBJ2-7, with D uncertain. Deletions cut 3 bases from V and 0 bases from J, with 9 bases between. CDR3 length: 14 amino acids. Germline V gene sequence: CDR1 LNHDA, CDR2 SQIVND (reference sequence). Filled out from reference TRBV19 and TRBJ2-7, the complete variable domain reads DGGITQSPKYLFRKEGQNVTLSCEQNLNHDAMYWYRQDPGQGLRLIYYSQIVNDFQKGDIAEGYSVSREKKESFPLTVTSAQKNPTAFYLCASSISLISYEQYFGPGTRLTVT.

In its sample, this clone was seen once. The chain links TRBV29-1 to TRBJ2-5, with TRBD2 matching 12 bases. The V and J ends lost 8 bases and 5 bases, in that order; junction bases with no gene match: 6. This CDR3 is built from 13 residues. Germline values: CDR1 SQVTM, CDR2 ANQGSEA. CDR3 sequence: CSLAGGWQETQYF. The CDR3, as DNA: TGCAGCCTAGCGGGGGGGTGGCAGGAGACCCAGTACTTC.

The J gene is TRBJ2-2, the V gene TRBV4-1; D unclear. Trimming pared 1 base from V and 2 bases from J, leaving 5 bases between. From germline, CDR1 is MGHRA and CDR2 YSYEKL. There are 14 residues in the CDR3. The chain's CDR3 is CASSQVLNTGELFF. The CDR3 DNA reads as TGCGCCAGCAGCCAAGTCCTAAACACCGGGGAGCTGTTTTTT.

The gene calls are TRBV7-9 and TRBJ1-1, with D tentatively TRBD1 (5 bases). The ends were cut back, 3 bases at V and 7 bases at J, with 12 bases in the middle. The length of the CDR3 is 13 residues. The V gene's germline CDR1 is SEHNR and CDR2 FQNEAQ (reference sequence). The CDR3: CASSFAGDNEAFF. In DNA, the CDR3 is TGTGCCAGCAGCTTTGCGGGGGATAATGAAGCTTTCTTT.

This chain links TRBV4-1 with TRBJ2-7; 7 bases are shared with TRBD1. This CDR3 has 13 residues. CDR1 and CDR2 from the germline V gene are MGHRA and YSYEKL. The junction had 3 bases not matched to a gene; V was cut back by 4 bases and J by 3 bases. CDR3 sequence (DNA): TGCGCCAGCAGCCTAGGGGGCAACTACGAGCAGTACTTC. As protein: CASSLGGNYEQYF.

The chain has TRBV11-2 and TRBJ1-1, with 8 bases identical to TRBD1. V dropped 5 bases and J dropped 3; count of bases not matched to a gene: 8. The germline gives CDR1 SGHAT, CDR2 FQNNGV. CDR3 length: 15 residues. The CDR3 reads CASSPGQGRDTEAFF. DNA for the CDR3: TGTGCCAGCAGCCCTGGACAGGGTCGGGACACTGAAGCTTTCTTT.

V and J are TRBV6-5 and TRBJ1-1; maybe TRBD1 (6 bases). V was trimmed by 0 bases and J by 1 base, leaving 9 bases between them. The CDR3 is 15 amino acids. In germline, CDR1 is MNHEY, CDR2 SVGAGI. CDR3 in amino acids: CASSYSQGWNTEAFF. The CDR3 DNA reads as TGTGCCAGCAGTTACTCCCAGGGGTGGAACACTGAAGCTTTCTTT.

This chain connects TRBV5-1 to TRBJ2-3; D perhaps matches TRBD2 (6 bases). Per the germline V gene, CDR1 is SGHRS and CDR2 is YFSETQ. The V and J ends lost 3 bases and 4 bases respectively, with 21 bases between them. The CDR3 spans 17 residues. CDR3: CASSWGLPRGLADTQYF. For the CDR3, the DNA is TGCGCCAGCAGCTGGGGACTCCCGAGGGGTCTCGCAGATACGCAGTATTTT.